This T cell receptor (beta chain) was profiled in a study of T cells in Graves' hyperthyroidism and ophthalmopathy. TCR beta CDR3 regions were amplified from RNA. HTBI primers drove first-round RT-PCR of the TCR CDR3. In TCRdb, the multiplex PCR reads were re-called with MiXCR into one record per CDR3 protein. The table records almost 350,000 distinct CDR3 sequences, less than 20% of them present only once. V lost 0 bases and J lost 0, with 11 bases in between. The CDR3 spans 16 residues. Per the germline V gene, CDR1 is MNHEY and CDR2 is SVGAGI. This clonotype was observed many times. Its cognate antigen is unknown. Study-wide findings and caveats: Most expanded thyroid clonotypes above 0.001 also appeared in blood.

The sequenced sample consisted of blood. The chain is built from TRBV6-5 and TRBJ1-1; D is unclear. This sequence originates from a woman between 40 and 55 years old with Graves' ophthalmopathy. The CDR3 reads CASSYSTGQMNTEAFF. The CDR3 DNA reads TGTGCCAGCAGTTACTCGACGGGCCAGATGAACACTGAAGCTTTCTTT.